A single TCR beta chain is shown here with its context. Its antigen remains unknown. All of the isolated RNA was reverse transcribed, so expressed TCRB transcripts were sequenced. The repertoire was sequenced with immunoSEQ multiplex PCR; TCRdb's copy has only in-frame clones and lacks some. This sample has 600,000 or so clones, with more than 12% found just once. CDR1 SQVTM and CDR2 ANQGSEA come from the germline V gene. This CDR3 has 13 residues. J gave up 4 bases and V 5 bases, and 5 bases lay outside the gene matches. The data were obtained in a study of beta chain features in type 1 diabetes. Study conclusions and caveats: For Type 1 diabetes patients, all four CD4+ subsets carried TCRB CDR3s that were moderately but significantly shorter.

V gene TRBV29-1 combines with J gene TRBJ1-2; TRBD1 agrees at 9 bases. The source is a man aged 18 to 30 with type 1 diabetes. The sample taken for sequencing was naive CD4+ T cells from blood. CDR3 coding DNA: TGCAGCGTTAACCTGGACAGGGGCTATGGCTACACCTTC. It specifies CSVNLDRGYGYTF.